The rows below give T cell receptor beta chains drawn from one sample of a study of blood T cell repertoires in COVID-19. Sequenced by immunoSEQ multiplex PCR; TCRdb stores in-frame clones only, minus some. The sample holds 160,000 or so clones, 75% to 80% seen once. The sequenced sample was peripheral blood. The receptor source for this set is a woman aged 80 or over with acute or convalescent COVID-19. Each CDR3 is given with its conserved first and last residue. D genes are given only for firm matches. Clone size appears in some rows only: once, few, many, or a class for an expanded clone.

D: .
size: .
J: TRBJ2-3
V: TRBV19
length: 17
DNA: TGTGCCAGACCGCGGGTTGGGGTAGCGGTCCGCACAAATACGCAGTATTTT
CDR3: CARPRVGVAVRTNTQYF

D: .
size: .
J: TRBJ1-2
V: TRBV30
length: 11
DNA: TGTGCCTGGAGTGGGCAGGTTGGCTACACCTTC
CDR3: CAWSGQVGYTF

D: TRBD1
size: .
J: TRBJ2-5
V: TRBV24-1
length: 15
DNA: TGTGCCACCAGTGATTCAGGACAGGGGAAAGAGACCCAGTACTTC
CDR3: CATSDSGQGKETQYF

D: .
size: .
J: TRBJ1-1
V: TRBV18
length: 15
DNA: TGTGCCAGCTCACCGTCCGGGGGGATGAACACTGAAGCTTTCTTT
CDR3: CASSPSGGMNTEAFF

D: .
size: .
J: TRBJ1-3
V: TRBV5-1
length: 15
DNA: TGCGCCAGCAGCCTAAGGGAGGCCTCTGGAAACACCATATATTTT
CDR3: CASSLREASGNTIYF

D: .
size: .
J: TRBJ2-7
V: TRBV6-5
length: 13
DNA: TGTGCCAGTCGGCCCGGGGATCCCTACGAGCAGTACTTC
CDR3: CASRPGDPYEQYF

D: .
size: once
J: TRBJ2-7
V: TRBV3-1/TRBV3-2
length: 13
DNA: TGTGCCAGCAGCCAAAATATTGGGAGGGAGCAGTACTTC
CDR3: CASSQNIGREQYF

D: TRBD1
size: .
J: TRBJ1-6
V: TRBV5-4
length: 16
DNA: TGTGCCAGCAGCTCCCCCGGGCAGGGGGTCCATTCACCCCTCCACTTT
CDR3: CASSSPGQGVHSPLHF

D: .
size: .
J: TRBJ2-7
V: TRBV2
length: 12
DNA: TGTGCCAGCAGTGCAGGGGAGAGCGAGCAGTACTTC
CDR3: CASSAGESEQYF

D: .
size: once
J: TRBJ1-4
V: TRBV7-9
length: 15
DNA: TGTGCCAGCAGCCTCGGGTGGAACCCTAATGAAAAACTGTTTTTT
CDR3: CASSLGWNPNEKLFF

D: .
size: .
J: TRBJ1-6
V: TRBV7-8
length: 14
DNA: TGTGCCAGCAGCTTGGAGCAGTATAATTCACCCCTCCACTTT
CDR3: CASSLEQYNSPLHF

D: .
size: .
J: TRBJ1-5
V: TRBV19
length: 12
DNA: TGTGCCAGTAGTATAGACTTCCAGCCCCAGCATTTT
CDR3: CASSIDFQPQHF

D: TRBD1
size: .
J: TRBJ2-4
V: TRBV6-5
length: 15
DNA: TGTGCCAGCACCGCCGACAGGGGAGCCAAAAACATTCAGTACTTC
CDR3: CASTADRGAKNIQYF

D: TRBD2
size: .
J: TRBJ2-7
V: TRBV5-1
length: 16
DNA: TGCGCCAGCACCCCTGGGTCTAGCGGGGCTACCTACGAGCAGTACTTC
CDR3: CASTPGSSGATYEQYF

D: .
size: .
J: TRBJ2-3
V: TRBV30
length: 15
DNA: TGTGCCTGGAGTGTACATCAGGGATACACAGATACGCAGTATTTT
CDR3: CAWSVHQGYTDTQYF